The clone carrying this T cell receptor (beta chain) is classed as medium-sized. Antigen specificity is unknown. The data stem from a study of vaccination effects on CD4 cells after COVID-19. The assay was immunoSEQ multiplex PCR, and TCRdb's table has in-frame clones only and misses some. The table has tens of thousands of clones, about 70% seen once. Culture proceeded for nine to ten days, and CD4+ T cells were then isolated. With 7 bases clipped from V and 2 bases from J, the junction kept 5 bases outside the gene matches. CDR3 length equals 15 residues. Germline CDR1 MNHEY, CDR2 SVGAGI. The sample consisted of CD4+ T cells from PBMCs cultured without peptide, taken before COVID-19 vaccination. This TCR was sampled from a human donor who received a COVID-19 vaccine. The chain combines TRBV6-5 with TRBJ2-6, with TRBD1 matching over 7 bases. The CDR3 loop reads CASTVRGPGANVLTF. The DNA of the CDR3 is TGTGCCAGCACCGTTAGGGGGCCTGGGGCCAACGTCCTGACTTTC.